This T cell receptor (beta chain) was retrieved from a study of T cells in Graves' hyperthyroidism and ophthalmopathy. The CDR3 extends over 13 amino acids. The ends lost 3 bases at V and 8 bases at J; junction bases unmatched: 0. CDR1 and CDR2 from the germline V gene are MNHNS and SASEGT. RNA transcripts served as the template for amplifying TCR beta CDR3 regions. RT-PCR in the first round (using the HTBI primer set) targeted the TCR CDR3. TCRdb called the multiplex PCR reads again in MiXCR, with one record for every CDR3 protein. The table has about 480,000 distinct CDR3 sequences, roughly 14% seen once; the top ten hold about a sixth. This clonotype has ten or more counts. Its antigen is as yet unknown. Points from the study as a whole: Researchers report that a 13 V-J model separated ophthalmopathy from stable hyperthyroidism. Model-based prediction identified ophthalmopathy a median approximately 6.2 months prior to its onset.

The rearrangement joins TRBV6-1 to TRBJ1-6; the match to TRBD1 covers 8 bases. Sequences were obtained from blood. The sequence came from a woman aged 18-29 years with Graves' hyperthyroidism. CDR3 sequence reads: CASSEDRDSPLHF. The CDR3 DNA reads as TGTGCCAGCAGTGAGGACAGGGATTCACCCCTCCACTTT.